These 7 T cell receptor beta chains came from one sample sequenced in a study of T cells in Graves' hyperthyroidism and ophthalmopathy. Template material for amplifying TCR beta CDR3 regions consisted of RNA transcripts. HTBI primers were employed in a first-round RT-PCR of the TCR CDR3. Each CDR3 protein gets one entry after TCRdb re-called the multiplex PCR reads with MiXCR. There are a few hundred thousand distinct CDR3 sequences in the sample; roughly 20% occur only once, and 26% lies in the top ten. Specimen: blood. The receptors here all came from a man younger than 35 with Graves' hyperthyroidism.

The V and J genes are TRBV2 and TRBJ2-7; weak D call: TRBD1 (6 bases). Germline V gene lookup returns CDR1 SNHLY and CDR2 FYNNEI. V gave up 4 bases and J gave up 4 bases, with 17 bases separating them. This CDR3 has 15 residues. This CDR3 reads CASSGGTGIVYEQYF. The CDR3 bases are TGTGCCAGCAGTGGGGGAACAGGGATAGTGTACGAGCAGTACTTC. The full variable domain, completed using reference TRBV2 and TRBJ2-7, is EPEVTQTPSHQVTQMGQEVILRCVPISNHLYFYWYRQILGQKVEFLVSFYNNEISEKSEIFDDQFSVERPDGSNFTLKIRSTKLEDSAMYFCASSGGTGIVYEQYFGPGTRLTVT.

This clonotype occurred many times. The chain is built from TRBV10-3 and TRBJ2-7, with D perhaps TRBD2 (6 bases). Trimming removed 3 bases from V and 0 bases from J, with 15 bases in between. CDR1 is ENHRY, CDR2 SYGVKD, per germline. The CDR3 is made up of 16 amino acids. Written as DNA, the CDR3 is TGTGCCATCAGTGATACCGGGAGCTCAAGCTCCTACGAGCAGTACTTC. Translating it yields CAISDTGSSSSYEQYF.

In its sample, this clonotype was seen many times. The chain has TRBV11-2 and TRBJ1-5; D gene ambiguous. This CDR3 is 16 amino acids long. Germline lookup yields CDR1 SGHAT and CDR2 FQNNGV. Trimming removed 5 bases from V and 7 bases from J, with 21 bases in between. The CDR3 bases are TGTGCCAGCAGCCTCCGGGGTAGGGCGGGAGTACAGCCCCAGCATTTT. Its protein product is CASSLRGRAGVQPQHF.

This clonotype was detected a few times. The chain uses TRBV5-5 and TRBJ2-7; D is possibly TRBD2 (6 bases). CDR3 length equals 16 residues. Trimming took off 0 bases at V and 2 bases at J, with 15 bases between the two ends. Germline V gene sequence: CDR1 SGHKS, CDR2 YYEKEE (reference sequence). The CDR3 DNA reads TGTGCCAGCAGCTTGGAGGAGGGACTGAAGCCCTACGAGCAGTACTTC. Protein sequence: CASSLEEGLKPYEQYF.

This chain links TRBV6-1 with TRBJ1-1; the D gene is possibly TRBD1 (5 bases). V shed 4 bases and J shed 6 bases, with 15 bases lying between them. The CDR3 totals 14 residues. Per the germline V gene, CDR1 is MNHNS and CDR2 is SASEGT. The CDR3 DNA sequence: TGTGCCAGCAGTGTAACAGACAGCGGGCCTGAAGCTTTCTTT. It codes for CASSVTDSGPEAFF.

This clonotype was seen ten or more times. The chain employs TRBV19 and TRBJ1-1; D gene uncertain. The V end lost 8 bases, the J end lost 1 base, and 14 bases lay between the germline ends. Germline V lookup: CDR1 LNHDA, CDR2 SQIVND (reference sequence). CDR3 length equals 14 residues. The CDR3 is CASQRGSSNTEAFF. The CDR3 DNA follows: TGTGCCAGTCAGCGGGGTTCGTCGAACACTGAAGCTTTCTTT.

This clonotype was counted between two and nine times. V gene TRBV28 combines with J gene TRBJ1-1, with D possibly being TRBD1 (5 bases). V lost 7 bases and J 0 bases, leaving 18 bases between the germline ends. Germline V gives CDR1 MDHEN, CDR2 SYDVKM. The CDR3 has 16 amino acids. The CDR3 region has the DNA TGTGCCAGCAACTACCGTCGGGGGGGGATGAACACTGAAGCTTTCTTT. As protein: CASNYRRGGMNTEAFF. The variable domain in full, with the rest retrieved from reference TRBV28 and TRBJ1-1, is DVKVTQSSRYLVKRTGEKVFLECVQDMDHENMFWYRQDPGLGLRLIYFSYDVKMKEKGDIPEGYSVSREKKERFSLILESASTNQTSMYLCASNYRRGGMNTEAFFGQGTRLTVV.